Listed below are T cell receptor beta chains from one sample, sequenced in a study of OX40 agonist ivuxolimab in advanced cancers. Profiling relied on immunoSEQ multiplex PCR, and the TCRdb table lists in-frame clones only, not all of them. This table holds about 40,000 clones, roughly 80% found once. The source was CD4+ or CD8+ T cells sorted from blood, collected in a trial of the OX40 agonist ivuxolimab. The source is an adult with an advanced solid tumor such as melanoma, head and neck, liver or kidney cancer. The CDR3 runs from the conserved cysteine through the conserved F or W. The order of the fields is clone size, V gene, D gene, J gene, CDR3 DNA, CDR3 protein. D genes are given only for firm matches. A row's size may be missing; if present it is once, few, many or a size class.

NA	TRBV18	TRBD1	TRBJ2-7	TGTGCCAGCTCACCCGGGACAGGGACTCCCAAATACTACGAGCAGTACTTC	CASSPGTGTPKYYEQYF
NA	TRBV7-2	NA	TRBJ1-1	TGTGCCAGCAAAGTTATAGGGGGACGTACTGAAGCTTTCTTT	CASKVIGGRTEAFF
NA	TRBV9	NA	TRBJ1-2	TGTGCCAGCAGCGTAGTTTCAGCTAACTATGGCTACACCTTC	CASSVVSANYGYTF
few	TRBV18	NA	TRBJ1-2	TGTGCCAGCTCGCCAGACATTGGCTACACCTTC	CASSPDIGYTF
NA	TRBV14	NA	TRBJ2-1	TGTGCCAGCAGCCCTCCCTGGGGCGGGGAGCAGTTCTTC	CASSPPWGGEQFF
NA	TRBV5-8	NA	TRBJ1-1	TGTGCCAGCAGCTTTACCCCAGGGGTCGGTATGAACACTGAAGCTTTCTTT	CASSFTPGVGMNTEAFF
NA	TRBV30	TRBD1	TRBJ2-7	TGTGCCTGGAGCAAAAATTTCGGGACAGGATACGAGCAGTACTTC	CAWSKNFGTGYEQYF
once	TRBV29-1	NA	TRBJ1-2	TGCAGCTCCGGGAGCAACTATGGCTACACCTTC	CSSGSNYGYTF
NA	TRBV10-3	NA	TRBJ2-5	TGTGCCATCAGTGACCTAGCGGAGACCCAGTACTTC	CAISDLAETQYF
once	TRBV7-3	TRBD2	TRBJ2-1	TGTGCCAGCAGCGCCCTAGCGGGGGAAATCCTCAATGAGCAGTTCTTC	CASSALAGEILNEQFF
NA	TRBV6-5	TRBD1	TRBJ1-1	TGTGCCAGCAGTAAAAGACAGGGAGGGAACACTGAAGCTTTCTTT	CASSKRQGGNTEAFF
NA	TRBV6-5	NA	TRBJ1-3	TGTGCCAGCAGTTACGGCGTCCTTACGGGAGGAAACACCATATATTTT	CASSYGVLTGGNTIYF
NA	TRBV2	NA	TRBJ2-1	TGTGCCAGCAGGGACCAGCGCTACGGTGAGCAGTTCTTC	CASRDQRYGEQFF
once	TRBV18	NA	TRBJ2-7	TGTGCCAGCTCACCTTCCTTACGGGGATTCGGGTCCTACGAGCAGTACTTC	CASSPSLRGFGSYEQYF
NA	TRBV4-3	TRBD1	TRBJ1-2	TGCGCCAGCAGCCTACAACTACAGGGGGAAAATGGCTACACCTTC	CASSLQLQGENGYTF
NA	TRBV6-5	NA	TRBJ2-7	TGTGCCAGCAGGCTACTGCAGGGAGGAGAGCAGTACTTC	CASRLLQGGEQYF
NA	TRBV7-3	TRBD1	TRBJ2-6	TGTGCCAGCAGCACCCGACAGGGTGCTGGGGCCAACGTCCTGACTTTC	CASSTRQGAGANVLTF
NA	TRBV19	NA	TRBJ1-5	TGTGCCAGTAGTATAGGTCCAGGGCGCAATCAGCCCCAGCATTTT	CASSIGPGRNQPQHF
NA	TRBV7-2	NA	TRBJ1-5	TGTGCCAGCAGCTTACGACAGGAGAATCAGCCCCAGCATTTT	CASSLRQENQPQHF
NA	TRBV9	TRBD2	TRBJ2-1	TGTGCCAGCAGCGTAGTTGGGACTAGCTACAATGAGCAGTTCTTC	CASSVVGTSYNEQFF
NA	TRBV7-8	TRBD2	TRBJ2-5	TGTGCCAGCAGGACCTCGGGACTCGGGGGGGAGACCCAGTACTTC	CASRTSGLGGETQYF
NA	TRBV7-2	NA	TRBJ1-4	TGTGCCAGCAGCCAGCAGGGACCCGAAAAACTGTTTTTT	CASSQQGPEKLFF
NA	TRBV7-9	NA	TRBJ1-1	TGTGCCAGCAGCTTAGCCGAGGGGACGAACACTGAAGCTTTCTTT	CASSLAEGTNTEAFF
NA	TRBV7-2	NA	TRBJ1-4	TGTGCCAGCAGCCACAAGGGGAAAGAAAAACTGTTTTTT	CASSHKGKEKLFF
NA	TRBV4-2	NA	TRBJ2-3	TGTGCCAGCAGCCAAGACGGGGGCCTATTTCGCACAGATACGCAGTATTTT	CASSQDGGLFRTDTQYF
NA	TRBV5-3	TRBD1	TRBJ1-5	TGTGCCAGAAGCTTTGGTCCCCGGACAGGAGTAGAATATAGCAATCAGCCCCAGCATTTT	CARSFGPRTGVEYSNQPQHF
once	TRBV27	NA	TRBJ1-5	TGTGCCAGCGCACTAGGGGGTTACCAGCCCCAGCATTTT	CASALGGYQPQHF
few	TRBV6-6	NA	TRBJ2-6	TGTGCCAGCAGTATTAGACGGAGCTCTGGGGCCAACGTCCTGACTTTC	CASSIRRSSGANVLTF
NA	TRBV11-3	NA	TRBJ1-1	TGTGCCAGCTCCGGGAGTACAGGGCAAGCTTTCTTT	CASSGSTGQAFF
NA	TRBV25-1	TRBD1	TRBJ1-4	TGTGCCAGGGGACAGCGACGTAATGAAAAACTGTTTTTT	CARGQRRNEKLFF
NA	TRBV6-5	NA	TRBJ1-1	TGTGCCAGCAGTTACCAACGGGGAAGGGAAGCTTTCTTT	CASSYQRGREAFF
NA	TRBV5-6	NA	TRBJ1-6	TGTGCCAACAGCTTAACACAGGCTAATTCACCCCTCCACTTT	CANSLTQANSPLHF
NA	TRBV6-6	TRBD1	TRBJ2-3	TGTGCCAGCAGATTACAAGGGACAGCAGGACGCAATACGCAGTATTTT	CASRLQGTAGRNTQYF